This T cell receptor beta chain was identified in a study of blood T cells in healthy people across ages. The study's findings and limits: Possibly, changes in expanded clonotypes were confounded because donor CMV status was unknown. Diversity was estimated from one million T cells, and these estimates were considered underestimates. Both naive CD4+ cell counts and diversity were greater in long-lived donors than in aged donors.

Next came a second PCR, run for about 7 to 12 cycles, which used a sample-barcoded 5' primer along with a J-beta primer mix. TCRdb ran MiXCR on the 5' RACE reads and lists one entry per CDR3 protein. The top ten clones hold roughly 30% of a sample with hundreds of thousands of distinct CDR3 sequences, 40% to 45% of them seen once. As regards this clonotype: What it binds is unknown.

Samples had at least 7 million PBMCs isolated from them. The CDR3 extends over 16 amino acids. Germline values: CDR1 KGHSH, CDR2 LQKENI. Trimming left V 4 bases short and J 0 bases short, with 10 bases between. V and J are TRBV18 and TRBJ2-6; tentative D call: TRBD1 (6 bases). Sequences were obtained from blood. This receptor was taken from a man aged 80 or over in good health. The CDR3 nucleotides are TGTGCCAGCTCACTTCCGGACAGCTCTGGGGCCAACGTCCTGACTTTC. It specifies CASSLPDSSGANVLTF.